Here is one T cell receptor beta chain with its context. The germline V gene encodes CDR1 LGHDT and CDR2 YNNKEL (reference sequence). CDR3 length: 18 amino acids. J gave up 4 bases and V 4 bases, and 9 bases lay outside the gene matches. Some clones are missing from TCRdb's copy, which holds only in-frame ones; the method was immunoSEQ multiplex PCR. This repertoire shows about 24,000 clones, over 60% found once; its top ten account for about 40%. These data are taken from a study of blood T cell repertoires in COVID-19. Sequenced input: peripheral blood. V usage is TRBV3-1 (or the pseudogene TRBV3-2) and J usage is TRBJ2-2, with 13 positions matching TRBD2. This receptor was identified in a woman older than 75 with acute or convalescent COVID-19. The CDR3 is CASSPRLAGGSGTGELFF. CDR3 coding DNA: TGTGCCAGCAGCCCCCGACTAGCGGGGGGATCTGGCACCGGGGAGCTGTTTTTT.